A selection of T cell receptor beta chains follows, all from one sample in a study of Graves' ophthalmopathy and Graves' hyperthyroidism. Each CDR3 protein is one row after TCRdb ran MiXCR on the multiplex PCR reads. The sample contains around 1.1 million distinct CDR3 sequences, roughly 35% of which appear only once. Specimen: peripheral blood or thyroid tissue (not recorded which). The receptors come from an adult man with Graves' hyperthyroidism. CDR3s include the opening cysteine and the closing phenylalanine or tryptophan. D genes are given only for firm matches. Not every row has a clone size; where given, it reads once, few, many or a size class.

V	J	D	size	CDR3	DNA
TRBV6-2/TRBV6-3	TRBJ1-5	.	many	CASSLWAGGQPQHF	TGTGCCAGCAGCCTGTGGGCAGGAGGGCAGCCCCAGCATTTT
TRBV9	TRBJ1-4	.	many	CASSVEDGEKLFF	TGTGCCAGCAGCGTAGAAGACGGAGAAAAACTGTTTTTT
TRBV30	TRBJ2-7	.	few	CASEGGVTYEQYF	TGTGCCTCCGAGGGTGGGGTAACCTACGAGCAGTACTTC
TRBV11-2	TRBJ1-5	.	once	CASSSTAGQPQHF	TGTGCCAGCAGCTCCACGGCGGGTCAGCCCCAGCATTTT
TRBV29-1	TRBJ1-2	.	.	CSVDGQGDYGYTF	TGCAGCGTTGACGGGCAGGGCGACTATGGCTACACCTTC
TRBV7-9	TRBJ2-5	.	.	CASSLAPGVSETQYF	TGTGCCAGCAGCTTAGCACCAGGGGTATCGGAGACCCAGTACTTC
TRBV25-1	TRBJ2-5	.	.	CASSTNPGWETQYF	TGTGCCAGCAGTACCAACCCCGGGTGGGAGACCCAGTACTTC
TRBV7-2	TRBJ1-4	TRBD1	.	CASSPRQGRVGEKLFF	TGTGCCAGCAGCCCACGACAGGGTCGGGTCGGTGAAAAACTGTTTTTT
TRBV20-1	TRBJ2-7	.	many	CSARKTSSYEQYF	TGCAGTGCTAGAAAGACTAGCTCCTACGAGCAGTACTTC
TRBV7-2	TRBJ2-5	.	many	CASSLFSPIQETQYF	TGTGCCAGCAGCTTATTTTCCCCAATCCAAGAGACCCAGTACTTC
TRBV12-3/TRBV12-4	TRBJ2-5	.	many	CASGLQETQYF	TGTGCCAGCGGACTCCAAGAGACCCAGTACTTC
TRBV19	TRBJ1-2	TRBD1	.	CASSTGTEGRYTF	TGTGCCAGTAGTACAGGGACAGAGGGTCGCTACACCTTC
TRBV12-3/TRBV12-4	TRBJ1-1	.	.	CASNPGPTRAFF	TGTGCCAGCAACCCCGGACCCACGCGAGCTTTCTTT
TRBV15	TRBJ1-5	.	.	CATSIGTNQPQHF	TGTGCCACCAGCATAGGGACAAATCAGCCCCAGCATTTT
TRBV13	TRBJ1-3	.	few	CASSPSNGDTIYF	TGTGCCAGCAGCCCCTCAAATGGGGACACCATATATTTT
TRBV27	TRBJ2-5	.	few	CASSLIGPEGTQYF	TGTGCCAGCAGTCTTATCGGGCCAGAGGGGACCCAGTACTTC
TRBV6-2/TRBV6-3	TRBJ1-1	.	.	CASRGGGGSNTEAFF	TGTGCCAGCCGGGGAGGTGGGGGCTCGAACACTGAAGCTTTCTTT
TRBV25-1	TRBJ1-6	.	.	CASSARQDVSPLHF	TGTGCCAGCAGTGCCAGACAGGATGTATCACCCCTCCACTTT
TRBV19	TRBJ1-1	TRBD1	many	CASSDRGGYTEAFF	TGTGCCAGTAGTGACAGGGGAGGGTACACTGAAGCTTTCTTT
TRBV19	TRBJ1-4	.	few	CASSIRDGRGLNEKLFF	TGTGCCAGTAGTATTCGAGACGGAAGGGGCCTAAATGAAAAACTGTTTTTT
TRBV10-2	TRBJ2-5	.	.	CASSYSSRDNPLQETQYF	TGTGCCAGCAGTTACTCCTCCAGGGACAACCCCCTCCAAGAGACCCAGTACTTC
TRBV2	TRBJ2-5	.	many	CASRKDSQRTQYF	TGTGCCAGCAGGAAGGACAGTCAACGGACCCAGTACTTC
TRBV10-3	TRBJ1-5	.	.	CAISESAGVGQPQHF	TGTGCCATCAGTGAGTCAGCAGGGGTTGGTCAGCCCCAGCATTTT
TRBV7-9	TRBJ1-6	.	few	CASSFGGSYNSPLHF	TGTGCCAGCAGTTTTGGGGGCTCCTATAATTCACCCCTCCACTTT
TRBV19	TRBJ1-4	.	.	CASNPGLAGEKLFF	TGTGCCAGCAATCCGGGACTAGCGGGGGAAAAACTGTTTTTT
TRBV27	TRBJ2-7	TRBD1	few	CASSPWTGYEQYF	TGTGCCAGCAGTCCTTGGACAGGCTACGAGCAGTACTTC
TRBV9	TRBJ1-4	.	many	CASSVDGKSNEKLFF	TGTGCCAGCAGCGTAGATGGGAAATCTAATGAAAAACTGTTTTTT
TRBV25-1	TRBJ2-2	.	.	CASSSQGRNTGELFF	TGTGCCAGCAGTTCGCAGGGGCGGAACACCGGGGAGCTGTTTTTT
TRBV12-3/TRBV12-4	TRBJ1-2	TRBD1	few	CASSTDRVGFYGYTF	TGTGCCAGCAGCACCGACAGGGTCGGATTCTATGGCTACACCTTC
TRBV7-6	TRBJ2-7	TRBD1	many	CASSLGTGRSSYEQYF	TGTGCCAGCAGCCTAGGGACAGGCCGTAGCTCCTACGAGCAGTACTTC
TRBV7-8	TRBJ2-2	.	many	CASSLGAVANTGELFF	TGTGCCAGCAGCTTAGGGGCGGTAGCGAACACCGGGGAGCTGTTTTTT
TRBV5-1	TRBJ1-6	TRBD1	once	CASSETGERNSPLHF	TGCGCCAGCAGCGAGACAGGGGAAAGGAATTCACCCCTCCACTTT
TRBV7-2	TRBJ1-3	.	many	CASSQLTVSGNTIYF	TGTGCCAGCAGCCAATTGACGGTCTCTGGAAACACCATATATTTT
TRBV7-2	TRBJ2-5	.	once	CASSPGPTNF	TGTGCCAGCAGTCCAGGACCGACAAACTTC
TRBV25-1	TRBJ1-6	.	.	CASSVGRRGSYNSPLHF	TGTGCCAGCAGTGTCGGACGAAGGGGCTCTTATAATTCACCCCTCCACTTT
TRBV2	TRBJ2-2	TRBD2	.	CASAGSGGAGTGELFF	TGTGCCAGCGCGGGAAGCGGGGGGGCCGGCACCGGGGAGCTGTTTTTT
TRBV5-1	TRBJ2-6	.	.	CASSPLGNSGANVLTF	TGCGCCAGCAGCCCCCTGGGGAACTCTGGGGCCAACGTCCTGACTTTC
TRBV6-6	TRBJ1-2	TRBD1	many	CASRPNRGLEDYGYTF	TGTGCCAGCAGACCTAACAGGGGGCTGGAGGACTATGGCTACACCTTC
TRBV7-8	TRBJ1-3	.	.	CASSPLIGNTIYF	TGTGCCAGCAGCCCACTGATTGGAAACACCATATATTTT
TRBV5-7	TRBJ2-7	.	.	CASSPRVGLKGYEQYF	TGTGCCAGCTCACCCCGGGTCGGCCTGAAGGGCTACGAGCAGTACTTC
TRBV5-6	TRBJ2-5	TRBD2	many	CASSRPEAGGKETQYF	TGTGCCAGCAGCCGTCCCGAAGCGGGGGGAAAGGAGACCCAGTACTTC